This TCR beta chain was sequenced for a study of shared T cell receptors in the human thymus. Assay: immunoSEQ multiplex PCR; the TCRdb copy retains only in-frame clones and omits some. The repertoire holds hundreds of thousands of clones, about 90% seen once, with 0.009% to 0.0095% in the top ten. V lost 0 bases to trimming and J lost 11 bases, with 14 bases between them. This CDR3 is 13 amino acids long. Germline V CDR1 and CDR2: SGDLS, YYNGEE. This sample also belongs to another study, concerning human thymus T cells. From that paper: Donation came from healthy Finnish infants having corrective surgery for congenital heart defects. Resections that were taken during corrective heart surgery supplied the thymus tissue. Thymic and blood repertoires seemed to favor certain V and J genes. A high degree of thymic repertoire overlap among unrelated individuals was reported in related research.

This sequence was found in a boy younger than two with a congenital heart defect. Material: thymocytes. The chain carries TRBV9 and TRBJ2-5; the D gene is possibly TRBD2 (5 bases). As DNA, the CDR3 is TGTGCCAGCAGCGTAGGGGCGTCTGGGGAGCAGTACTTC. Protein: CASSVGASGEQYF.